Below, 22 T cell receptor beta chains from the same sample are listed, as sequenced in a study of tumor-infiltrating lymphocytes in primary liver carcinoma. Co-extraction of RNA and DNA was performed on 20-30 mg of unsorted bulk tissue. TCR beta cDNA was reverse-transcribed from approximately 0.45 ug of total RNA. The reaction used a constant-region primer and ProtoScript II reverse transcriptase. Researchers made the TCR beta libraries by running three nested multiplex PCR rounds with slightly modified ARM-PCR. The study ran its first two PCR rounds for around 9 cycles each, using TRBV1-TRBV30 forward primers and a C-beta reverse primer. TCRdb re-called the multiplex PCR reads with MiXCR, one entry per CDR3 protein. The table lists about 210,000 distinct CDR3 sequences, over 80% of them singletons. Input material: tumor tissue from primary liver carcinoma. The receptor source for this set is a man aged 40-50 years with primary liver carcinoma and hepatitis B virus infection.

As for this clonotype: This is likely a read error, given that the CDR3 carries no conserved phenylalanine or tryptophan at its end. The J gene is TRBJ2-7, the V gene TRBV11-1; maybe TRBD2 (5 bases). Germline V CDR1 and CDR2: SGHAT, FQDESV (reference sequence). This CDR3 is built from 17 residues. The CDR3 reads CASNLGPAGESSYEQYY. CDR3 nucleotide sequence: TGTGCCAGCAACTTAGGGCCGGCGGGTGAAAGCTCATACGAGCAGTACTAC.

On this clonotype: The conserved phenylalanine or tryptophan is not found at the CDR3 terminus, so this likely reflects a read error. This rearrangement joins TRBV6-2 or TRBV6-3 to TRBJ2-5; D is uncertain. The CDR3 consists of 16 residues. The V end was cut by 2 bases, the J end by 1 base, with 14 bases between. Germline V CDR1 and CDR2: MNHEY, SVGEGT. CDR3 DNA sequence: TGTGCCAGCAGTTACCCACCCTGGGGTGTCCAAGAGACCCAGTACTTA. The encoded protein is CASSYPPWGVQETQYL.

In regard to this clonotype: Since a much larger clone is just one base distant, this may be a read error. The rearrangement joins TRBV5-1 to TRBJ1-1, with D uncertain. The germline gives CDR1 SGHRS, CDR2 YFSETQ. This CDR3 spans 13 amino acids. The CDR3 DNA reads TGCGCCACCAGCCTTGTCATGAACACTGAAGCTTTCTTT. Its protein is CATSLVMNTEAFF. Filled out from reference TRBV5-1 and TRBJ1-1, the complete variable domain reads KAGVTQTPRYLIKTRGQQVTLSCSPISGHRSVSWYQQTPGQGLQFLFEYFSETQRNKGNFPGRFSGRQFSNSRSEMNVSTLELGDSALYLCATSLVMNTEAFFGQGTRLTVV.

A note on this clonotype: One end of the junction is discordant with germline, which a read error may explain. The chain links TRBV5-4 to TRBJ2-3; TRBD2 agrees at 9 bases. CDR3 length: 16 residues. Germline CDR1 is SGHNT and CDR2 is YYREEE (reference sequence). CDR3 in amino acids: CASSLLAGGLTDTKYF. The CDR3 bases are TGCGCCAGCAGCTTGCTCGCGGGAGGGCTCACAGATACGAAGTATTTT. Supplemented by reference TRBV5-4 and TRBJ2-3, the full variable domain reads ETGVTQSPTHLIKTRGQQVTLRCSSQSGHNTVSWYQQALGQGPQFIFQYYREEENGRGNFPPRFSGLQFPNYSSELNVNALELDDSALYLCASSLLAGGLTDTKYFGPGTRLTVL.

To note about this clonotype: This CDR3 is missing its conserved last phenylalanine or tryptophan, likely due to a read error. This chain uses TRBV6-1 with TRBJ2-3, with 7 bases that match TRBD2. Trimming removed 3 bases from V and 7 bases from J; junction bases left unmatched: 7. The CDR3 loop spans 14 amino acids. Germline CDR1 is MNHNS and CDR2 is SASEGT. The CDR3 DNA sequence: TGTGCCAGCAGTGATGGACTAGGGCCATATACGCAGTATTTA. It yields the protein CASSDGLGPYTQYL.

A single count supports this clonotype. In this CDR3 the conserved last residue, phenylalanine or tryptophan, is missing, so a read error is likely. In DNA, the CDR3 is TGTGCCAGTAGCTTGGGACAGGGGATGCGCCCTCTCTATGGCTACACCTTA. Translated: CASSLGQGMRPLYGYTL. The chain combines TRBV5-6 with TRBJ1-2; 10 positions match TRBD1. This CDR3 is 17 amino acids long. Germline values: CDR1 SGHDT, CDR2 YYEEEE.

About this clonotype: One end of the junction varies from germline; a read error may be responsible. The genes are TRBV11-2 and TRBJ2-1; D tentatively fits TRBD1 or TRBD2 (5 bases each). The germline gives CDR1 SGHAT, CDR2 FQNNGV. This CDR3 comprises 15 residues. In nucleotides, the CDR3 is TGTGCCAGCAGTTTAGATCTGGGGACCTACAATGAGCACTTCTTC. As protein: CASSLDLGTYNEHFF. Filled out from reference TRBV11-2 and TRBJ2-1, the complete variable domain reads EAGVAQSPRYKIIEKRQSVAFWCNPISGHATLYWYQQILGQGPKLLIQFQNNGVVDDSQLPKDRFSAERLKGVDSTLKIQPAKLEDSAVYLCASSLDLGTYNEHFFGPGTRLTVL.

Details on this clonotype: An end of the junction differs from the germline gene, which may be a read error. The rearrangement joins TRBV29-1 to TRBJ2-1, with 16 positions matching TRBD2. The DNA end lines up better with TRBJ2-7; the J call may be wrong. The CDR3 has 15 residues. Germline CDR1 is SQVTM and CDR2 is ANQGSEA. The DNA of the CDR3 is TGTAGCGTTGACGGGACTAGCGGGAGGGCATGGGAGCAGTACTTC. This encodes CSVDGTSGRAWEQYF.

Notes on this clonotype: Relative to the germline gene, one junction end is altered; a read error may explain this. The gene calls are TRBV5-5 and TRBJ2-2; possibly TRBD1 for D (6 bases). In germline, CDR1 is SGHKS, CDR2 YYEKEE (reference sequence). This CDR3 comprises 16 residues. CDR3 DNA sequence: TGTGACAGCAGCTGGCGTGGGGGCGGACGGACCGGGGAGCTGTTTTTT. Encoded protein: CDSSWRGGGRTGELFF.

This clonotype showed up many times. This sequence joins TRBV30 and TRBJ1-5; a weak D match, TRBD1 (5 bases). From germline, CDR1 is GTSNPN and CDR2 SVGIG (reference sequence). Trimming removed 5 bases at V and 4 bases at J, with 15 bases between. CDR3 size: 14 residues. DNA of the CDR3: TGTGCCTGGGGGGGGACTAACCTTAATCAGCCCCAGCATTTT. It specifies CAWGGTNLNQPQHF. The whole variable domain, remainder taken from reference TRBV30 and TRBJ1-5, is SQTIHQWPATLVQPVGSPLSLECTVEGTSNPNLYWYRQAAGRGLQLLFYSVGIGQISSEVPQNLSASRPQDRQFILSSKKLLLSDSGFYLCAWGGTNLNQPQHFGDGTRLSIL.

Only a few counts were recorded for this clonotype. A read error is possible here, since a much larger clone lies one base away. The CDR3 region is CASNGGGEQFF. The CDR3 nucleotides are TGCGCCAGCAATGGGGGGGGAGAGCAGTTCTTC. The chain joins TRBV10-2 to TRBJ2-1; TRBD2 agrees at 7 bases. CDR3 length: 11 residues. V shed 7 bases, J shed 10 bases, and the junction held 4 bases outside the gene matches. CDR1 and CDR2 (germline): WSHSY, SAAADI.

This clonotype was recorded a few times. Germline is not matched at one junction end, which may reflect a read error. The chain joins TRBV11-2 to TRBJ2-7, with no clear D. Germline CDR1 and CDR2: SGHAT and FQNNGV. The CDR3 covers 14 residues. CDR3 residues: CASSSNMNSYDQYF. The CDR3 region has the DNA TGTGCCAGTAGCTCTAACATGAACTCCTACGACCAGTACTTC.

As regards this clonotype: One end of the junction is discordant with germline, which a read error may explain. The rearrangement links TRBV11-2 to TRBJ1-5, with a possible D match to TRBD1 (6 bases). Germline-derived CDR1 and CDR2 are SGHAT and FQNNGV. CDR3 length: 17 amino acids. CDR3 bases: TGTGCCAGCAACTTAGTATGGGTAACAGGGAGCAATCAGCACCAACATTTT. The encoded protein is CASNLVWVTGSNQHQHF. Together with reference TRBV11-2 and TRBJ1-5, the CDR3 gives the full variable domain: EAGVAQSPRYKIIEKRQSVAFWCNPISGHATLYWYQQILGQGPKLLIQFQNNGVVDDSQLPKDRFSAERLKGVDSTLKIQPAKLEDSAVYLCASNLVWVTGSNQHQHFGDGTRLSIL.

To note about this clonotype: This CDR3 is missing its conserved last phenylalanine or tryptophan, likely due to a read error. This rearrangement joins TRBV11-2 to TRBJ2-1; unclear D gene. This CDR3 is 16 amino acids long. Trimming pared 5 bases from V and 3 bases from J, leaving 17 bases between. Germline V lookup: CDR1 SGHAT, CDR2 FQNNGV. CDR3 sequence: CASSPLRRSIYNEQFL. Written as DNA, the CDR3 is TGTGCCAGCAGCCCGCTTCGGCGGAGCATCTACAATGAGCAGTTCCTC.

With respect to this clonotype: This CDR3 is missing its conserved last phenylalanine or tryptophan, likely due to a read error. It is unclear where the CDR3 begins or ends on the DNA, so no DNA is shown, and the CDR3 is as TCRdb lists it. The V and J genes are TRBV4-3 and TRBJ1-6; the table's D call of TRBD1 was not tested on the DNA. Germline CDR1 LGHNA, CDR2 YSLEER. The CDR3 is 16 amino acids long, termini counted. CDR3 sequence reads: CASSSWGRGRNSPLHY.

This clonotype was detected only once. An end of the junction does not agree with germline; a read error may underlie this. The chain is built from TRBV12-3 or TRBV12-4 and TRBJ1-2; the match to TRBD1 covers 9 bases. The length of the CDR3 is 12 residues. CDR3: CAIRQGVDGYTF. CDR3 DNA sequence: TGTGCCATCAGACAGGGGGTCGATGGATACACCTTT.

This clonotype has only a few counts. Germline and junction disagree at one end, which may indicate a read error. The V and J genes are TRBV29-1 and TRBJ2-1; 9 bases agree with TRBD2. CDR1 and CDR2 from the germline V gene are SQVTM and ANQGSEA. This CDR3 has 15 residues. The CDR3: CSVELAGGFYNEQFF. The CDR3 DNA reads TGTAGCGTTGAACTGGCGGGAGGGTTCTACAATGAGCAGTTCTTC.

This clonotype was seen repeatedly, ten times or more. The chain is built from TRBV7-9 and TRBJ1-1; 7 positions agree with TRBD1. The V and J ends lost 2 bases and 0 bases, in that order; junction bases with no gene match: 3. Germline V CDR1 and CDR2: SEHNR, FQNEAQ (reference sequence). There are 15 residues in the CDR3. The CDR3 DNA is TGTGCCAGCAGCTTACCGACAGGGATGAACACTGAAGCTTTCTTT. Translated: CASSLPTGMNTEAFF.

This clonotype was counted a few times. At one of its ends the junction is not consistent with the germline gene, which may arise from a read error. The chain recombines TRBV12-3 or TRBV12-4 with TRBJ1-5; D might be TRBD1 (5 bases). The CDR3 consists of 14 residues. CDR3 DNA sequence: TGTGTCAGCAGTTTCAGGGTGTCGGAGCAGCCCCAGCATTTT. It translates to CVSSFRVSEQPQHF.

To note about this clonotype: The junction departs from germline at one end; a sequencing error may be responsible. This chain links TRBV6-5 with TRBJ2-7; D remains unclear. Germline V gene lookup returns CDR1 MNHEY and CDR2 SVGAGI. The CDR3 spans 11 residues. CDR3 amino acids: CASSSSRDQYF. The DNA of the CDR3 is TGTGCCAGTAGTTCGAGTCGCGATCAGTACTTC.

Concerning this clonotype itself: One junction end disagrees with the germline gene, perhaps due to a read error. This chain connects TRBV5-6 to TRBJ2-5; 7 nucleotides line up with TRBD2. This CDR3 comprises 14 residues. CDR1 and CDR2 from the germline V gene are SGHDT and YYEEEE. CDR3 protein: CAGSLETSQETQNF. DNA of the CDR3: TGTGCCGGCAGCTTGGAGACTAGCCAAGAGACCCAGAACTTC.

About this clonotype: A clone one base away is much larger, so this may be a read error. The rearrangement links TRBV5-1 to TRBJ1-1, with a tentative D call TRBD1 (5 bases). The CDR3 has 13 amino acids. The V gene lost 4 bases and the J gene lost 7 bases, with 14 bases spanning the gap. The V gene's germline CDR1 is SGHRS and CDR2 YFSETQ. CDR3 protein: CASSIAGRIEAFF. CDR3 nucleotide sequence: TGCGCCAGCAGCATAGCAGGGAGAATTGAAGCTTTCTTT.